A single sample is the source of the 32 T cell receptor beta chains below, sequenced in a study of blood T cell repertoires in COVID-19. Only in-frame clones appear in the TCRdb table, and some are missing; sequencing was by immunoSEQ multiplex PCR. Of 150,000 or so clones detected, 81% appear once; the ten largest clones hold approximately 5.6%. The sample taken for sequencing was PBMCs or T cells enriched from blood (not recorded which). Every receptor here comes from a woman in her 40s with acute COVID-19.

This clone showed up just a few times. The chain is built from TRBV6-5 and TRBJ2-7; possible D gene TRBD1, 6 bases. Trimming left V 8 bases short and J 1 base short, with 12 bases between. The CDR3 runs to 13 residues. Germline V gene sequence: CDR1 MNHEY, CDR2 SVGAGI. The CDR3 sequence: CASGAGESYEQYF. The CDR3 DNA is TGTGCCAGCGGCGCAGGGGAATCCTACGAGCAGTACTTC.

This clone has a handful of counts. The V gene is TRBV4-1, the J gene TRBJ2-1; 9 nucleotides align to TRBD2. V lost 4 bases and J lost 5; bases outside the gene matches: 3. Per germline, CDR1 MGHRA and CDR2 YSYEKL. The CDR3 has 14 amino acids. In nucleotides, the CDR3 is TGCGCCAGCAGCCTAGCGGGAGTCCACAATGAGCAGTTCTTC. Its protein product is CASSLAGVHNEQFF.

There are a few counts of this clone. V gene TRBV11-2 combines with J gene TRBJ1-1; no clear D gene. The germline CDR1 and CDR2 sequences are SGHAT and FQNNGV. V was cut by 10 bases and J by 1 base, with 7 bases left in between. The CDR3 runs to 11 residues. For the CDR3, the DNA is TGTGCCACCGAGCAGAACACTGAAGCTTTCTTT. Amino acid sequence: CATEQNTEAFF.

V and J are TRBV12-3 or TRBV12-4 and TRBJ2-7, with 8 bases lining up with TRBD1. The CDR3 consists of 13 residues. J was trimmed by 7 bases and V by 6 bases; bases with no gene match: 8. As DNA, the CDR3 is TGTGCCAGCAGGTCCGGGACAGGAAATGAGCAGTACTTC. This translates into CASRSGTGNEQYF.

The genes are TRBV18 and TRBJ1-1; D unresolved. CDR1 and CDR2 (germline): KGHSH, LQKENI. Deletions cut 1 base from V and 5 bases from J, with 11 bases between. The CDR3 spans 14 residues. CDR3 sequence reads: CASSPLRVETEAFF. CDR3 sequence (DNA): TGTGCCAGCTCACCACTGCGGGTGGAGACTGAAGCTTTCTTT.

In DNA form, the CDR3 reads TGTGCCAGCAGCAAATCAGGGAGCGGGGAAAGCACAGATACGCAGTATTTT. It specifies CASSKSGSGESTDTQYF. The J gene is TRBJ2-3, the V gene TRBV7-3, with TRBD2 matching over 7 bases. The CDR3 length is 17 residues. CDR1 and CDR2 from the germline V gene are SGHTA and FQGTGA. V gave up 5 bases and J gave up 0 bases; unmatched junction bases: 11.

V usage is TRBV5-1 and J usage is TRBJ2-5; 7 bases fit TRBD2. The CDR3 length is 13 residues. Germline CDR1 is SGHRS and CDR2 is YFSETQ. V lost 5 bases, J lost 3 bases, and 4 bases stayed unmatched. The CDR3 nucleotides read TGCGCCAGCAGGGCGGGAGCCGAAGAGACCCAGTACTTC. Residues: CASRAGAEETQYF.

This chain joins TRBV5-6 and TRBJ1-4; D remains unclear. Trimming took 2 bases from V and 4 from J, leaving 6 bases between them. Germline loops: CDR1 SGHDT, CDR2 YYEEEE. The CDR3 spans 13 residues. CDR3: CASSFTVNEKLFF. CDR3 sequence (DNA): TGTGCCAGCAGCTTTACGGTTAATGAAAAACTGTTTTTT.

This chain links TRBV18 with TRBJ1-6; D is uncertain. The germline gives CDR1 KGHSH, CDR2 LQKENI. This CDR3 spans 15 amino acids. V lost 6 bases to trimming and J lost 7 bases, with 16 bases between them. The CDR3 region is CASSAYEVRNSPLHF. The CDR3 DNA is TGTGCCAGCTCGGCTTACGAAGTAAGAAATTCACCCCTCCACTTT.

The gene calls are TRBV6-5 and TRBJ2-5; 7 bases are a match to TRBD2. Germline assignment: CDR1 MNHEY and CDR2 SVGAGI. The CDR3 covers 15 residues. V dropped 4 bases and J dropped 0; count of bases not matched to a gene: 5. The CDR3 DNA sequence: TGTGCCAGCAGTTCTAGCGGATGGTACCAAGAGACCCAGTACTTC. Its protein product is CASSSSGWYQETQYF.

J is TRBJ2-3 and V is TRBV6-4; TRBD2 aligns across 9 bases. V was clipped by 7 bases and J by 3 bases; unmatched bases: 5. CDR3 length: 14 amino acids. Germline CDR1 is MRHNA and CDR2 is SNTAGT. CDR3 residues: CASKGSGSTDTQYF. The CDR3 DNA sequence: TGTGCCAGCAAGGGTAGCGGGAGTACAGATACGCAGTATTTT.

V gene TRBV5-1 combines with J gene TRBJ1-1, with TRBD1 matching over 8 bases. CDR3 length equals 15 residues. The germline gives CDR1 SGHRS, CDR2 YFSETQ. The J segment lost 1 base and the V segment lost 4 bases, leaving 6 bases of the junction unmatched. CDR3 loop: CASSGRTGRNTEAFF. In DNA, the CDR3 is TGCGCCAGCAGCGGCCGGACAGGGAGGAACACTGAAGCTTTCTTT.

The genes are TRBV7-2 and TRBJ2-3; tentatively, D is TRBD2 (5 bases). This CDR3 has 14 residues. The germline CDR1 and CDR2 sequences are SGHTA and FQGNSA. V lost 6 bases, J lost 6 bases, and 16 bases lay in between. CDR3 nucleotides: TGTGCCAGCAGTTCATACTCCGAGGGCGATACGCAGTATTTT. Translated: CASSSYSEGDTQYF.

The CDR3, as DNA: TGTGCCAGCAGTCTCCGAGGGGAGGCACACAATGAGCAGTTCTTC. Translating gives CASSLRGEAHNEQFF. The genes are TRBV25-1 and TRBJ2-1, with D possibly being TRBD2 (6 bases). The CDR3 spans 15 residues. The germline V gene has CDR1 MGHDK and CDR2 SYGVNS. V lost 5 bases to trimming and J lost 5 bases, with 16 bases between them.

The chain carries TRBV12-5 and TRBJ2-5; D is undetermined. Germline V gene data show CDR1 as LGHNT and CDR2 as FRNRAP. The germline V and J ends were trimmed by 7 bases and 5 bases, with 11 bases remaining between them. The CDR3 contains 12 residues. The CDR3 nucleotides are TGTGCTAGTGCCGATTTGAGTGAGACCCAGTACTTC. Translation: CASADLSETQYF. The full variable domain, with the rest looked up from reference TRBV12-5 and TRBJ2-5, is DARVTQTPRHKVTEMGQEVTMRCQPILGHNTVFWYRQTMMQGLELLAYFRNRAPLDDSGMPKDRFSAEMPDATLATLKIQPSEPRDSAVYFCASADLSETQYFGPGTRLLVL.

The chain couples TRBV2 to TRBJ2-7, with 7 positions matching TRBD1. Germline V gene lookup returns CDR1 SNHLY and CDR2 FYNNEI. The CDR3 covers 13 residues. V lost 4 bases and J lost 6; bases outside the gene matches: 6. The CDR3 DNA reads as TGTGCCAGCAGTGGTGGGGACAGAAGCGAGCAGTACTTC. It specifies CASSGGDRSEQYF.

CDR3 amino acids: CAISLQGTDNEQFF. As DNA, the CDR3 is TGTGCCATCAGTCTACAGGGTACGGACAATGAGCAGTTCTTC. The chain joins TRBV10-3 to TRBJ2-1; TRBD1 is a possible D gene (6 bases). V dropped 5 bases and J dropped 5 bases, with 13 bases sitting between them. The CDR3 contains 14 residues. Germline CDR1 is ENHRY and CDR2 is SYGVKD.

This clone was observed many times. CDR3 sequence (DNA): TGTGCCAGCAGCTCCCGAAGAGGGGGCACCGGGGAGCTGTTTTTT. Translation gives CASSSRRGGTGELFF. The chain uses TRBV7-2 and TRBJ2-2, with D possibly TRBD1 on 6 matching bases. Trimming stripped 4 bases from V and 4 bases from J, with 13 bases between. The V gene's germline CDR1 is SGHTA and CDR2 FQGNSA. CDR3 length: 15 residues.

This clone has a single count. This chain joins TRBV7-8 and TRBJ1-1; tentative D call: TRBD1 (6 bases). The ends were cut back, 1 base at V and 3 bases at J, with 12 bases in the middle. Germline lookup yields CDR1 SGHVS and CDR2 FQNEAQ. The CDR3 is 15 residues long. The CDR3 bases are TGTGCCAGCAGCTTAGGCGACAGGACCTACACTGAAGCTTTCTTT. Translation: CASSLGDRTYTEAFF.

The chain carries TRBV5-4 and TRBJ2-1, with TRBD2 matching over 13 bases. J gave up 4 bases and V 4 bases, and 5 bases lay outside the gene matches. Germline assignment: CDR1 SGHNT and CDR2 YYREEE (reference sequence). The CDR3 totals 16 residues. CDR3 sequence: CASSTRTSGRYNEQFF. CDR3 DNA sequence: TGTGCCAGCAGCACCCGGACTAGCGGGAGATACAATGAGCAGTTCTTC.

The V and J genes are TRBV9 and TRBJ1-1; tentative D call: TRBD1 (5 bases). Trimming took off 3 bases at V and 2 bases at J, with 14 bases between the two ends. From germline, CDR1 is SGDLS and CDR2 YYNGEE. The CDR3 runs 15 residues. CDR3 in DNA: TGTGCCAGCAGCGCGCAGGGATCAGACAACACTGAAGCTTTCTTT. This encodes CASSAQGSDNTEAFF.

The rearrangement joins TRBV9 to TRBJ2-3; D remains unclear. Trimming pared 0 bases from V and 1 base from J, leaving 3 bases between. Germline V CDR1 and CDR2: SGDLS, YYNGEE. The CDR3 is 13 amino acids. CDR3 DNA sequence: TGTGCCAGCAGCGTAGGAGGCACAGATACGCAGTATTTT. Amino acids: CASSVGGTDTQYF.

The chain employs TRBV4-2 and TRBJ2-1; 8 nucleotides line up with TRBD2. Trimming removed 3 bases from V and 3 bases from J; junction bases left unmatched: 7. CDR3 length: 16 amino acids. Germline CDR1 reads LGHNA; CDR2 reads YNFKEQ. The CDR3 protein is CASSHETSGLYNEQFF. As DNA, the CDR3 is TGTGCCAGCAGCCATGAAACTAGCGGACTCTACAATGAGCAGTTCTTC.

The chain recombines TRBV27 with TRBJ1-4, with D hard to call. The CDR3 covers 14 residues. Trimming removed 4 bases from V and 3 bases from J, with 9 bases in between. Germline lookup yields CDR1 MNHEY and CDR2 SMNVEV (reference sequence). CDR3 residues: CASSWAGPNEKLFF. Here the CDR3 DNA reads TGTGCCAGCAGTTGGGCAGGCCCTAATGAAAAACTGTTTTTT. The complete variable domain, with remaining parts taken from reference TRBV27 and TRBJ1-4, reads EAQVTQNPRYLITVTGKKLTVTCSQNMNHEYMSWYRQDPGLGLRQIYYSMNVEVTDKGDVPEGYKVSRKEKRNFPLILESPSPNQTSLYFCASSWAGPNEKLFFGSGTQLSVL.

The chain uses TRBV6-5 and TRBJ1-2; 9 bases match TRBD1. This CDR3 is 13 amino acids long. Germline CDR1 is MNHEY and CDR2 is SVGAGI. J was trimmed by 3 bases and V by 8 bases; bases with no gene match: 4. The CDR3 region is CASLGQGDYGYTF. The CDR3 coding sequence is TGTGCCAGCCTGGGACAGGGAGACTATGGCTACACCTTC.

The chain uses TRBV5-1 and TRBJ2-6, with D perhaps matching TRBD1 (5 bases). The V gene lost 0 bases and the J gene lost 1 base, with 11 bases spanning the gap. This CDR3 contains 17 residues. Germline CDR1 and CDR2: SGHRS and YFSETQ. The CDR3 nucleotides are TGCGCCAGCAGCTTGGCAGGGATCGGATCTGGGGCCAACGTCCTGACTTTC. It specifies CASSLAGIGSGANVLTF.

This clone was seen just once. The CDR3 bases are TGTGCCAGCAGCTACCGACAGGGTTCTGGAAACACCATATATTTT. Translated: CASSYRQGSGNTIYF. The chain links TRBV11-3 to TRBJ1-3; 7 bases are shared with TRBD1. Germline CDR1 and CDR2: SGHNT and YENEEA. The CDR3 is 15 amino acids. V was pared by 4 bases and J by 1 base, with 4 bases of the junction left unmatched. The complete variable domain, with remaining parts taken from reference TRBV11-3 and TRBJ1-3, reads EAGVVQSPRYKIIEKKQPVAFWCNPISGHNTLYWYLQNLGQGPELLIRYENEEAVDDSQLPKDRFSAERLKGVDSTLKIQPAELGDSAVYLCASSYRQGSGNTIYFGEGSWLTVV.

The table lists this clone with a few counts. The V gene is TRBV7-9, the J gene TRBJ2-5; the match to TRBD2 covers 14 bases. V shed 3 bases and J 4 bases; nucleotides not matched to a gene: 7. CDR3 length equals 17 residues. CDR1 SEHNR and CDR2 FQNEAQ come from the germline V gene (reference sequence). CDR3 bases: TGTGCCAGCAGCTTCCCGGGACTAGCGGGAGTGGGAGAGACCCAGTACTTC. Translation: CASSFPGLAGVGETQYF.

This sequence joins TRBV6-6 and TRBJ1-5; 10 bases match TRBD1. The CDR3 loop spans 15 amino acids. CDR1 is MNHNY, CDR2 SVGAGI, per germline (reference sequence). With 7 bases clipped from V and 2 bases from J, the junction kept 5 bases outside the gene matches. The CDR3 loop reads CASNPGTGGNQPQHF. The DNA of the CDR3 is TGTGCCAGCAATCCCGGGACAGGGGGCAATCAGCCCCAGCATTTT.

This clone came up a few times. V and J are TRBV19 and TRBJ1-5, with D unresolved. Germline V gene data show CDR1 as LNHDA and CDR2 as SQIVND (reference sequence). Trimming removed 4 bases at V and 5 bases at J, with 12 bases between. The CDR3 sequence is 14 residues long. The CDR3 coding sequence is TGTGCCAGTAGTACAGGTAGAACTCATCAGCCCCAGCATTTT. Its translation: CASSTGRTHQPQHF.

The chain couples TRBV10-1 to TRBJ2-7; D possibly corresponds to TRBD2 (6 bases). With 7 bases removed from V and 3 bases from J, the gap between germline ends came to 13 bases. The CDR3 extends over 13 amino acids. From germline, CDR1 is WNHNN and CDR2 SYGVQD (reference sequence). CDR3 in DNA: TGCGCCAGCAAGTACAGGACTAACTACGAGCAGTACGTC. It codes for CASKYRTNYEQYV.

On this clone itself: The junction departs from germline at one end; a sequencing error may be responsible. The chain joins TRBV7-7 to TRBJ1-1; 8 nucleotides match TRBD1. Germline CDR1 and CDR2: SSHAT and FNYEAQ (reference sequence). There are 13 residues in the CDR3. The CDR3 bases are TGTGCTAGCAGCAAGGACAGGGACACTGAAGCTTTCTTT. It is translated as CASSKDRDTEAFF. The entire variable domain, with the rest obtained from reference TRBV7-7 and TRBJ1-1, is as follows: GAGVSQSPRYKVTKRGQDVTLRCDPISSHATLYWYQQALGQGPEFLTYFNYEAQPDKSGLPSDRFSAERPEGSISTLTIQRTEQRDSAMYRCASSKDRDTEAFFGQGTRLTVV.